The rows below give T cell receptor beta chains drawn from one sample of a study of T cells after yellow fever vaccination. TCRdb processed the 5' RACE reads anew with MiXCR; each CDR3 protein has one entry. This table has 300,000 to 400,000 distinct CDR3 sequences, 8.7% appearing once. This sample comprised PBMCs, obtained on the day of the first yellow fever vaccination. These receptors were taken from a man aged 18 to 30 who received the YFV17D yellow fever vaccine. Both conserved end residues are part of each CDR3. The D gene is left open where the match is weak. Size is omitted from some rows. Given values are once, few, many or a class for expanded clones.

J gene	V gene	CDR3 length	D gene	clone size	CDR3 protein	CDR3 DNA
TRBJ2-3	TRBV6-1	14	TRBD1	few	CASSSYRGRDTQYF	TGTGCCAGCAGTAGTTACAGGGGGCGGGATACGCAGTATTTT
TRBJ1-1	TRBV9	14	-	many	CASSVDMVNTEAFF	TGTGCCAGCAGCGTAGACATGGTGAACACTGAAGCTTTCTTT
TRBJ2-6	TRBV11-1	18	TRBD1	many	CASSLRGDWTGGANVLTF	TGTGCCAGCAGCTTAAGGGGAGACTGGACAGGGGGGGCCAACGTCCTGACTTTC
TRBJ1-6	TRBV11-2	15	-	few	CASSSIRGRNSPLHF	TGTGCCAGCAGCTCTATCAGAGGGAGGAATTCACCCCTCCACTTT
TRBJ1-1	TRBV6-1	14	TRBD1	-	CASADRARHTEAFF	TGTGCCAGCGCCGACAGGGCTCGGCACACTGAAGCTTTCTTT
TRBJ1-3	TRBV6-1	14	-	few	CASNDRSLGNTIYF	TGTGCCAGCAATGACAGATCACTTGGAAACACCATATATTTT
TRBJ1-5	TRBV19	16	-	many	CASSTPMEFSNQPQHF	TGTGCCAGTAGTACCCCAATGGAGTTTAGCAATCAGCCCCAGCATTTT
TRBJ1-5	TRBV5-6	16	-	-	CASSLTDGRSNQPQHF	TGTGCCAGCAGCTTGACTGACGGGCGGAGCAATCAGCCCCAGCATTTT
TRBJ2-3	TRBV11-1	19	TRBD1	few	CASSLNVFFGDSDTDTQYF	TGTGCCAGCAGCTTAAACGTATTCTTCGGGGACAGTGACACAGATACGCAGTATTTT
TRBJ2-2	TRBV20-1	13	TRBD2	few	CSAKRGETGELFF	TGCAGTGCTAAGCGGGGGGAGACCGGGGAGCTGTTTTTT
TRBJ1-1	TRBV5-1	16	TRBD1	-	CASSLTGGPLGTEAFF	TGCGCCAGCAGCTTGACAGGGGGCCCCTTGGGAACTGAAGCTTTCTTT
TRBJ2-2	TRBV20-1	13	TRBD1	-	CSGQGAVTGELFF	TGCAGTGGACAGGGGGCAGTCACCGGGGAGCTGTTTTTT
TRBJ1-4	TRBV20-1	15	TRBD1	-	CSAQGQGGNNEKLFF	TGCAGTGCTCAAGGACAGGGGGGCAATAATGAAAAACTGTTTTTT
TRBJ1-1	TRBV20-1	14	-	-	CSASQGFMNTEAFF	TGCAGTGCTAGTCAAGGTTTTATGAACACTGAAGCTTTCTTT
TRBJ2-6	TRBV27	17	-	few	CASSLYPVSSGANVLTF	TGTGCCAGCAGTTTATATCCAGTTAGCTCTGGGGCCAACGTCCTGACTTTC
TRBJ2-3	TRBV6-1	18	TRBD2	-	CASSRSRARGALTDTQYF	TGTGCCAGCAGTCGATCCAGGGCGCGGGGGGCCTTAACAGATACGCAGTATTTT
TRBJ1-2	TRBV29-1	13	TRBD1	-	CSVPSGGNYGYTF	TGCAGCGTTCCTTCAGGGGGGAACTATGGCTACACCTTC
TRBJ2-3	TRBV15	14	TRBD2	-	CATSNSGYTDTQYF	TGTGCCACCAGCAATAGCGGGTACACAGATACGCAGTATTTT
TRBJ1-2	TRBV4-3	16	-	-	CASSQDLFGGTYGYTF	TGCGCCAGCAGCCAAGATCTTTTCGGGGGCACCTATGGCTACACCTTC
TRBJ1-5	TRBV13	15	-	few	CASSPRTGRSQPQHF	TGTGCCAGCAGCCCTCGGACGGGGCGGTCTCAGCCCCAGCATTTT
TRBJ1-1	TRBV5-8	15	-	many	CASSEPGTRDTEAFF	TGTGCCAGCAGTGAACCCGGGACAAGGGACACTGAAGCTTTCTTT
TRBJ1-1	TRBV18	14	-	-	CASSPEQVGTEAFF	TGTGCCAGCTCACCGGAACAGGTGGGAACTGAAGCTTTCTTT
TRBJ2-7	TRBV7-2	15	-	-	CASSLGGSASYEQYF	TGTGCCAGCAGCCTTGGGGGTAGCGCGTCCTACGAGCAGTACTTC
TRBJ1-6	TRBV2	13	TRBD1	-	CASRGGQGMPLHF	TGTGCCAGCAGGGGAGGACAGGGGATGCCCCTCCACTTT
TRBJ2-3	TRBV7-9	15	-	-	CASSSAGYYTDTQYF	TGTGCCAGCAGCTCTGCAGGTTATTACACAGATACGCAGTATTTT
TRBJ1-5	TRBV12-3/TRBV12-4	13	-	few	CASGFGGNQPQHF	TGTGCCAGCGGCTTCGGGGGCAATCAGCCCCAGCATTTT
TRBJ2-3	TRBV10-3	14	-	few	CAISERTSTDTQYF	TGTGCCATCAGTGAGAGGACTAGCACAGATACGCAGTATTTT
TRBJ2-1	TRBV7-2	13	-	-	CASSLPGYGEQFF	TGTGCCAGCAGCTTACCGGGGTATGGGGAGCAGTTCTTC
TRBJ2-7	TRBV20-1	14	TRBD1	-	CRAKTGGSWAEQYF	TGCAGGGCTAAAACAGGGGGCTCCTGGGCCGAGCAGTACTTC
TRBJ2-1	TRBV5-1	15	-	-	CASSLVVGGLNEQFF	TGCGCCAGCAGCTTGGTGGTAGGGGGTCTTAATGAGCAGTTCTTC
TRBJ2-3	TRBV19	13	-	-	CASRSRQGATQYF	TGTGCCAGTAGAAGCCGCCAGGGAGCGACGCAGTATTTT
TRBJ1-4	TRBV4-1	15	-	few	CASSHLQGMGEKLFF	TGCGCCAGCAGCCACTTACAGGGAATGGGTGAAAAACTGTTTTTT
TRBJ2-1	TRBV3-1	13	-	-	CASLRGGEHEQFF	TGTGCCTCTTTAAGGGGGGGCGAACATGAGCAGTTCTTC
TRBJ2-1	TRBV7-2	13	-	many	CASSPDSYNEQFF	TGTGCCAGCAGCCCCGACTCCTACAATGAGCAGTTCTTC
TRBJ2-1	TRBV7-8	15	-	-	CASSLFRGSYNEQFF	TGTGCCAGCAGCTTATTCAGGGGATCTTACAATGAGCAGTTCTTC
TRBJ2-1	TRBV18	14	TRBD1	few	CASSPGTAANEQFF	TGTGCCAGCTCACCCGGGACAGCGGCAAATGAGCAGTTCTTC
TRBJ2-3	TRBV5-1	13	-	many	CASSLRPEDTQYF	TGCGCCAGCAGCTTGAGACCGGAAGATACGCAGTATTTT
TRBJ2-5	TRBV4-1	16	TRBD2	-	CASSHGTSGGQETQYF	TGCGCCAGCAGCCATGGGACTAGCGGGGGGCAAGAGACCCAGTACTTC
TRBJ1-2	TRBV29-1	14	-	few	CSVLVDGFLKGYTF	TGCAGCGTTCTAGTGGACGGCTTCCTTAAAGGCTACACCTTC
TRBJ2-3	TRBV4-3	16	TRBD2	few	CASSRSLAGETDTQYF	TGCGCCAGCAGCCGTAGCCTAGCGGGCGAGACAGATACGCAGTATTTT
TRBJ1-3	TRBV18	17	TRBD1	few	CASSPRTGESSGNTIYF	TGTGCCAGCTCACCAAGAACAGGGGAGAGCTCTGGAAACACCATATATTTT
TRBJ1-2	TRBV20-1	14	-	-	CSATGTPGYYGYTF	TGCAGTGCAACCGGGACTCCCGGGTACTATGGCTACACCTTC
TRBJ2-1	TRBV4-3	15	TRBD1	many	CASSQDTDRGNEQFF	TGCGCCAGCAGCCAAGACACGGACAGGGGTAATGAGCAGTTCTTC
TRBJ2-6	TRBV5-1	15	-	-	CASSLVGPRANVLTF	TGCGCCAGCAGCTTGGTAGGGCCCAGGGCCAACGTCCTGACTTTC
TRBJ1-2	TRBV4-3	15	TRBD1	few	CASSLTRQGLYGYTF	TGCGCCAGCAGTCTAACCCGACAGGGCCTCTATGGCTACACCTTC
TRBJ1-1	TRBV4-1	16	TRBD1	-	CASSQADRVMNTEAFF	TGCGCCAGCAGCCAAGCGGACAGGGTTATGAACACTGAAGCTTTCTTT
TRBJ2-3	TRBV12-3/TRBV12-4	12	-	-	CASSLRGNTQYF	TGTGCCAGCAGTTTAAGGGGGAATACGCAGTATTTT
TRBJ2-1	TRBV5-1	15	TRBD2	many	CASSSSGGVINEQFF	TGCGCCAGCAGCTCTAGCGGGGGGGTTATTAATGAGCAGTTCTTC
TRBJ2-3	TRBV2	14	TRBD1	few	CASSAQGGRDTQYF	TGTGCCAGCAGTGCCCAAGGGGGCCGAGATACGCAGTATTTT
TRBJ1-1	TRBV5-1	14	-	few	CASSSLRGGTEAFF	TGCGCCAGCAGCTCCCTCCGGGGAGGCACTGAAGCTTTCTTT
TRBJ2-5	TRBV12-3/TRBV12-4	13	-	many	CASSQGPSETQYF	TGTGCCAGCAGTCAAGGACCCTCAGAGACCCAGTACTTC
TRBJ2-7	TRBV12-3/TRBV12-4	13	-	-	CATAPGVSYEQYF	TGTGCCACTGCACCGGGGGTCTCCTACGAGCAGTACTTC
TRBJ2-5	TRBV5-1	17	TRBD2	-	CASSFPWGLAERETQYF	TGCGCCAGCAGCTTCCCATGGGGACTAGCGGAGCGAGAGACCCAGTACTTC
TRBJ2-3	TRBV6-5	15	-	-	CASSYHGTSTDTQYF	TGTGCCAGCAGTTACCACGGTACTAGCACAGATACGCAGTATTTT
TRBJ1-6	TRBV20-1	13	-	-	CSALQWDDSPLHF	TGCAGTGCTCTACAGTGGGACGACTCACCCCTCCACTTT
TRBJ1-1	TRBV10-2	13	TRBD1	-	CASRESGGSATFF	TGCGCCAGCCGAGAATCAGGGGGCTCGGCGACTTTCTTT
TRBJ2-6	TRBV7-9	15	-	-	CASQGGNSGANVLTF	TGTGCCAGCCAAGGTGGGAACTCTGGGGCCAACGTCCTGACTTTC
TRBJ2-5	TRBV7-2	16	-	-	CASSPAGTTVGETQYF	TGTGCCAGCAGCCCCGCCGGGACCACTGTAGGGGAGACCCAGTACTTC
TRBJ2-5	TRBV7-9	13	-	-	CASGLGGGGTQYF	TGTGCCAGCGGCTTAGGCGGCGGCGGGACCCAGTACTTC